This section outlines one T cell receptor (beta chain) sequence together with its context. Its recognized antigen is unknown. Base qualities are not provided; no much larger clone lies one nucleotide away. The trial excluded patients who had a history of autoimmune disease or who were on systemic immunosuppression. Peripheral blood for TCR sequencing was collected from all dose cohorts at baseline, on cycle 4 day 1, and on cycle 7 day 1. The samples were taken from a phase I, first-in-human, multicenter, open-label dose-escalation trial of ivuxolimab. Adults with locally advanced or metastatic melanoma, renal cell carcinoma, hepatocellular carcinoma or head and neck squamous cell carcinoma were enrolled in the trial. CD4+ and CD8+ T cells were sorted separately from peripheral blood before TCR sequencing. The data stem from a study of OX40 agonist ivuxolimab in advanced cancers. Regarding the study in general: Ivuxolimab, which targeted the costimulatory receptor OX40 (CD134), was an agonistic, fully human IgG2 monoclonal antibody. The point of sequencing TCRbeta in the periphery was to test whether ivuxolimab changed TCR sequence diversity and drove clonal T-cell expansion. Intravenous ivuxolimab was administered to patients every 2 weeks at six dose levels: 0.01, 0.1, 0.3, 1.5, 3 and 10 mg/kg. Of the roughly 51 patients in dose escalation, around 20 had hepatocellular carcinoma, roughly 15 had melanoma, 9 had renal cell carcinoma and 9 had head and neck cancer. The paper covers the monotherapy dose-escalation part of the phase I ivuxolimab trial, which included N of about 56 patients. The dose-escalation cohort was 82.7% male with a mean age of about 60 years, ranging from roughly 20 to 85. Partial responses occurred in three dose-escalation patients, of whom one had hepatocellular carcinoma and two had cutaneous melanoma. Patients were allowed to have had prior anti-PD-1, anti-PD-L1 or anti-CTLA-4 therapy, and approximately 40% of the dose-escalation patients had been treated with checkpoint inhibitors.

V drops 1 base and J drops 10 bases, leaving 18 bases in between. As encoded in the germline V gene, CDR1 is SGHRS while CDR2 is YFSETQ. The CDR3 has 16 amino acids, counting the end cysteine and phenylalanine. Just CDR3 DNA is preserved here, 48 bases in frame from base 1. What the authors observed across the whole study: Which antigens the clonally expanded peripheral T cells were specific for was not determined. After ivuxolimab, more expanded clones were found on average in CD8+ T cells than in CD4+ T cells. Low levels of normalized T-cell clonal expansion were also seen in some patients who did not respond. Partial responders in the 0.1-3.0 mg/kg groups had among the lowest normalized peripheral clonal expansion, especially among CD8+ T cells. At doses of 0.1 to 3.0 mg/kg, clonal expansion of both CD4+ and CD8+ blood T cells was observed from baseline to week 6.

Genomic DNA was isolated from the sorted cells so that the TCRbeta CDR3 region could be sequenced. TCRbeta CDR3 regions were sequenced using the immunoSEQ Assay. Entries here come from immuneACCESS through TCRdb and include only in-frame sequences with V and J called. Some clones fail to appear in such tables; in the studies checked, an unresolved V gene covers under half of the shortfall, and the cause of the remainder is unknown. Within this sample are about 82,000 clones, with less than 90% of them counted one time only. Over 0.7% of the sample is held by the ten biggest clonotypes. The V gene is TRBV5-1 and the J gene is TRBJ1-6, and possibly TRBD1, on 5 matching bases. The TCR sequence derives from an adult with an advanced solid tumor such as melanoma, head and neck, liver or kidney cancer. Sample: CD4+ or CD8+ T cells sorted from blood, taken in a trial of the OX40 agonist ivuxolimab. The DNA sequence follows: TGCGCCAGCAGCTTGATCGGGGCTGTGTCTGAGTCACCCCTCCACTTT. The translation is CASSLIGAVSESPLHF.